The next 20 T cell receptor beta chains were all read from a single sample in a study of blood T cell repertoires in COVID-19. Some clones are missing from TCRdb's copy, which holds only in-frame ones; the method was immunoSEQ multiplex PCR. The data show about 160,000 clones, over 70% seen once. The sample consisted of peripheral blood. The receptors originated from a man aged 65-85 years with acute or convalescent COVID-19.

The chain recombines TRBV30 with TRBJ1-4, with no clear D. The V and J ends lost 3 bases and 5 bases respectively, with 10 bases between them. Germline V gene sequence: CDR1 GTSNPN, CDR2 SVGIG (reference sequence). The CDR3 sequence is 13 residues long. The CDR3 spells CAWRRPGNEKLFF. In DNA, the CDR3 is TGTGCCTGGAGGCGACCGGGGAATGAAAAACTGTTTTTT.

The chain employs TRBV5-1 and TRBJ1-2; D is perhaps TRBD1 (6 bases). The germline V and J ends were trimmed by 5 bases and 8 bases, with 16 bases remaining between them. The length of the CDR3 is 13 residues. Germline V CDR1 and CDR2: SGHRS, YFSETQ. The CDR3 loop is CASSEENRVGYTF. The CDR3 DNA reads TGCGCCAGCAGTGAAGAAAACAGGGTCGGCTACACCTTC. Full variable domain (outside the CDR3, taken from reference TRBV5-1 and TRBJ1-2): KAGVTQTPRYLIKTRGQQVTLSCSPISGHRSVSWYQQTPGQGLQFLFEYFSETQRNKGNFPGRFSGRQFSNSRSEMNVSTLELGDSALYLCASSEENRVGYTFGSGTRLTVV.

The chain uses TRBV11-2 and TRBJ2-5; D might be TRBD1 (6 bases). This CDR3 has 18 residues. Germline CDR1 and CDR2: SGHAT and FQNNGV. Trimming left V 3 bases short and J 1 base short, with 21 bases between. The CDR3 region is CASSFPGRTVIGQETQYF. The CDR3 DNA follows: TGTGCCAGCAGCTTCCCCGGTAGGACAGTAATCGGCCAAGAGACCCAGTACTTC.

V gene TRBV11-2 combines with J gene TRBJ2-5; 7 positions match TRBD1. CDR3 size: 13 residues. Germline values: CDR1 SGHAT, CDR2 FQNNGV. Germline trimming cut 6 bases from V and 3 bases from J; bases unmatched to any gene: 4. CDR3 sequence reads: CASRLTGEETQYF. The CDR3 DNA reads as TGTGCCAGCAGACTTACAGGGGAAGAGACCCAGTACTTC.

This clone appeared a single time. The CDR3: CATNHGPLAGAGFTGELFF. Here the CDR3 DNA reads TGTGCCACCAATCACGGGCCCCTAGCGGGAGCGGGCTTCACCGGGGAGCTGTTTTTT. The V and J genes are TRBV19 and TRBJ2-2; 10 positions match TRBD2. With V trimmed by 10 bases and J by 4 bases, 21 bases remained unmatched. This CDR3 is built from 19 residues. CDR1 is LNHDA, CDR2 SQIVND, per germline (reference sequence). Full variable domain (remainder filled in from reference TRBV19 and TRBJ2-2): DGGITQSPKYLFRKEGQNVTLSCEQNLNHDAMYWYRQDPGQGLRLIYYSQIVNDFQKGDIAEGYSVSREKKESFPLTVTSAQKNPTAFYLCATNHGPLAGAGFTGELFFGEGSRLTVL.

The chain carries TRBV27 and TRBJ2-7; 13 bases map to TRBD2. Germline assignment: CDR1 MNHEY and CDR2 SMNVEV (reference sequence). With 5 bases clipped from V and 9 bases from J, the junction kept 19 bases outside the gene matches. This CDR3 is built from 18 residues. For the CDR3, the DNA is TGTGCCAGCAGTCCCCCGGATACCCGGACTAGCGGGAGTAGCGGGCAGTACTTC. Amino acids: CASSPPDTRTSGSSGQYF.

The chain is built from TRBV6-5 and TRBJ1-3; 8 bases fit TRBD1. With V trimmed by 5 bases and J by 7 bases, 10 bases remained unmatched. This CDR3 spans 15 amino acids. Germline values: CDR1 MNHEY, CDR2 SVGAGI. In DNA, the CDR3 is TGTGCCAGCAGTAACAAGGACAGGGTTCGGAACACCATATATTTT. It translates to CASSNKDRVRNTIYF.

The chain uses TRBV6-5 and TRBJ2-7; tentative D call: TRBD1 (6 bases). The V gene lost 10 bases and the J gene lost 6 bases, with 13 bases spanning the gap. This CDR3 is built from 11 residues. The germline CDR1 and CDR2 sequences are MNHEY and SVGAGI. DNA of the CDR3: TGTGCCACCCGGACAGCGCGCGAGCAGTACTTC. Residues: CATRTAREQYF.

The chain has TRBV28 and TRBJ1-4; D remains unclear. There are 14 residues in the CDR3. V shed 2 bases and J shed 5 bases, with 9 bases lying between them. The V gene's germline CDR1 is MDHEN and CDR2 SYDVKM. The CDR3 region has the DNA TGTGCCAGCAGTTTACCCCAGGAAAATGAAAAACTGTTTTTT. Its protein product is CASSLPQENEKLFF.

The J gene is TRBJ2-1, the V gene TRBV18; 10 positions agree with TRBD2. This CDR3 contains 16 residues. Germline CDR1 is KGHSH and CDR2 is LQKENI. V shed 0 bases and J 9 bases; nucleotides not matched to a gene: 8. The CDR3 bases are TGTGCCAGCTCACCACCCTCCAGCGGGAGGGTAGGTGAGCAGTTCTTC. It specifies CASSPPSSGRVGEQFF.

The chain recombines TRBV18 with TRBJ2-1; the match to TRBD2 covers 16 bases. Per the germline V gene, CDR1 is KGHSH and CDR2 is LQKENI. The V segment lost 4 bases and the J segment 7 bases; nucleotides outside the gene matches: 7. The CDR3 length is 17 residues. CDR3 region: CASSRDPGLAGGNEQFF. As DNA, the CDR3 is TGTGCCAGCTCACGAGACCCGGGACTAGCGGGGGGGAATGAGCAGTTCTTC.

The V and J genes are TRBV6-8 and TRBJ2-2, with TRBD1 matching over 9 bases. With V trimmed by 6 bases and J by 1 base, 6 bases remained unmatched. Germline assignment: CDR1 MNHGY and CDR2 SAAAGT. This CDR3 has 16 amino acids. The CDR3 loop is CASSALDRGNTGELFF. CDR3 in DNA: TGTGCCAGCAGCGCCTTGGACAGGGGGAACACCGGGGAGCTGTTTTTT.

The rearrangement joins TRBV24-1 to TRBJ1-1, with 10 positions matching TRBD1. Germline V CDR1 and CDR2: KGHDR, SFDVKD. Unmatched junction bases numbered 2, after V lost 7 bases and J lost 4 bases. CDR3 length: 13 residues. CDR3 region: CATSRTGGTEAFF. CDR3 DNA sequence: TGTGCCACCAGCCGGACAGGGGGCACTGAAGCTTTCTTT.

The chain couples TRBV2 to TRBJ1-2; D not resolved. The germline V and J ends were trimmed by 4 bases and 2 bases, with 14 bases remaining between them. The germline CDR1 and CDR2 sequences are SNHLY and FYNNEI. The CDR3 has 15 residues. CDR3 residues: CASSARPIPNYGYTF. The CDR3, as DNA: TGTGCCAGCAGTGCTAGGCCGATACCAAACTATGGCTACACCTTC.

This chain joins TRBV20-1 and TRBJ1-5, with no clear D. CDR1 is DFQATT and CDR2 is SNEGSKA in the germline V gene (reference sequence). The CDR3 consists of 12 residues. Trimming shortened V by 6 bases and J by 5 bases, and 11 bases separated the two germline ends. CDR3 in DNA: TGCAGTGCCAGTGACGGGGATCAGCCCCAGCATTTT. Its protein product is CSASDGDQPQHF.

This clone has a handful of counts. The rearrangement uses TRBV2 and TRBJ2-7; TRBD1 matches 10 bases. Germline V gene lookup returns CDR1 SNHLY and CDR2 FYNNEI. The junction had 14 bases not matched to a gene; V was cut back by 9 bases and J by 9 bases. The CDR3 consists of 14 residues. CDR3 nucleotide sequence: TGTGCCAGTAAGGGGACAGGGGAAACCCTGGGGCAGTACTTC. Protein: CASKGTGETLGQYF.

This sequence joins TRBV27 and TRBJ2-6, with TRBD2 matching 9 bases. Looked up from germline, CDR1 is MNHEY and CDR2 is SMNVEV (reference sequence). The V gene end was trimmed by 5 bases and the J gene end by 2 bases; junction bases not matched to a gene: 19. The CDR3 totals 21 residues. CDR3 amino acids: CASSLRGGAVGFGAGANVLTF. In nucleotides, the CDR3 is TGTGCCAGCAGTCTCCGCGGGGGGGCTGTCGGTTTTGGGGCTGGGGCCAACGTCCTGACTTTC.

This clone came up a few times. The genes are TRBV2 and TRBJ2-5, with no clear D. Deletions cut 4 bases from V and 1 base from J, with 7 bases between. The CDR3 extends over 13 amino acids. Germline V gives CDR1 SNHLY, CDR2 FYNNEI. The CDR3 coding sequence is TGTGCCAGCAGTGCGTTCCCCCAAGAGACCCAGTACTTC. Translation gives CASSAFPQETQYF.

The J gene is TRBJ2-3, the V gene TRBV24-1, with D possibly being TRBD2 (6 bases). V gave up 0 bases and J gave up 2 bases, with 17 bases separating them. Germline V gene sequence: CDR1 KGHDR, CDR2 SFDVKD. The CDR3 runs to 18 residues. DNA for the CDR3: TGTGCCACCAGTGATTTGCGAGCGGGCAGGTCGAACACAGATACGCAGTATTTT. The encoded protein is CATSDLRAGRSNTDTQYF.

The rearrangement uses TRBV7-9 and TRBJ2-7; D is undetermined. Germline V gives CDR1 SEHNR, CDR2 FQNEAQ (reference sequence). The CDR3 covers 12 residues. Trimming shortened V by 4 bases and J by 3 bases, and 7 bases separated the two germline ends. The CDR3 here is CASSSRSYEQYF. In DNA form, the CDR3 reads TGTGCCAGCAGCTCCCGGAGCTACGAGCAGTACTTC.